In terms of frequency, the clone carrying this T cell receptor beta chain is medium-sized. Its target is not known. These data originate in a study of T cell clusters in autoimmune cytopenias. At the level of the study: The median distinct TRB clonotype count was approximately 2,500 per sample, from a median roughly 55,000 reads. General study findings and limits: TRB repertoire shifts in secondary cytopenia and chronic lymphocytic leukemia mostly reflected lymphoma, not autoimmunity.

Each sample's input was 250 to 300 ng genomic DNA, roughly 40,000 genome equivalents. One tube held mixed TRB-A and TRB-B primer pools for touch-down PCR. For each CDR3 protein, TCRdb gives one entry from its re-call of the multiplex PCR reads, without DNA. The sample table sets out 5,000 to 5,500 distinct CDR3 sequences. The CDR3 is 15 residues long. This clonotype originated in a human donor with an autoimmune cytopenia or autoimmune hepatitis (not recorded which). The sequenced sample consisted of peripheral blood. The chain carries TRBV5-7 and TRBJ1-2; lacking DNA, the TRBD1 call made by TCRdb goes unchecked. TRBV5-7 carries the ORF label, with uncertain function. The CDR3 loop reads CASSLSPGSNYGYTF.